This T cell receptor beta chain was observed in a study of T cells expressing NK-cell markers. Whole-study results and caveats: In several donors, dominant clonotypes made up about 28.3-60.1% of CD3+CD56-NKG2C+ cells. Of CD8+ T cells, about 1.0-8% belonged to dominant NKG2C+ clonotypes in six or seven donors.

With regard to this clonotype: Its antigen is undetermined.

One entry per CDR3 protein, without DNA, is what TCRdb gives after re-calling the 5' RACE reads. The sample totals fewer than 200,000 distinct CDR3 sequences. The receptor's source is a woman between 18 and 70 years old in good health. The specimen sequenced was blood T cells: a sorted CD56 or NKG2C T cell subset, CD4+ or CD8+ T cells, or bulk PBMC T cells (not recorded which).

The CDR3 sequence: CASSVEWRDREKYF. The chain employs TRBV9 and TRBJ2-3; TCRdb picks TRBD1, but there is no DNA to check that call. Germline CDR1 is SGDLS and CDR2 is YYNGEE. This CDR3 is built from 14 residues. Complete variable domain (other parts from reference TRBV9 and TRBJ2-3): DSGVTQTPKHLITATGQRVTLRCSPRSGDLSVYWYQQSLDQGLQFLIQYYNGEERAKGNILERFSAQQFPDLHSELNLSSLELGDSALYFCASSVEWRDREKYFGPGTRLTVL.